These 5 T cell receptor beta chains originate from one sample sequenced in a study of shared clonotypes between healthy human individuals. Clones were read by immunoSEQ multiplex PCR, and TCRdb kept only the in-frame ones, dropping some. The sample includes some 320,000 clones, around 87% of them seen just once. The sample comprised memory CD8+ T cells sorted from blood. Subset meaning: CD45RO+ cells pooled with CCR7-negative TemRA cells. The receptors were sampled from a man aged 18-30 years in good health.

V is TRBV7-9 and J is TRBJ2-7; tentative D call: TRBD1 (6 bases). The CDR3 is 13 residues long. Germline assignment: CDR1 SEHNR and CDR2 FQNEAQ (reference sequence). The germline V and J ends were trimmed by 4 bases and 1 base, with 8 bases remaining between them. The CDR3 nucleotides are TGTGCCAGCAGCTGGACAGTATCCTACGAGCAGTACTTC. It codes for CASSWTVSYEQYF.

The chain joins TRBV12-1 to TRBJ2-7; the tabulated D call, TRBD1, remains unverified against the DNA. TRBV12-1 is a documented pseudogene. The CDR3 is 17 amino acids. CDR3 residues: CASRAPEGAPISYEQYF. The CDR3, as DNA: TGTGCCAGCAGAGCCCCAGAGGGGGCCCCCATCTCCTACGAGCAGTACTTC.

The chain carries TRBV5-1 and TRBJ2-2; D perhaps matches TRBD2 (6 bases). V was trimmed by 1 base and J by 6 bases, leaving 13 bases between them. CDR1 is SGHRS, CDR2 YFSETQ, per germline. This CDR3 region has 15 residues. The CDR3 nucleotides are TGCGCCAGCAGCTTGATGTCTAGCGCGGCCGGGGAGCTGTTTTTT. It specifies CASSLMSSAAGELFF.

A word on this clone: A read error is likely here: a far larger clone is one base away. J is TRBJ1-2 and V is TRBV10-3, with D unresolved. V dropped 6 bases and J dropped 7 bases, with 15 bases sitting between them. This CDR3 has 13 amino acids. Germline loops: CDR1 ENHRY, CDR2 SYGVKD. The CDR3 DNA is TGTGCCATCAGCGGCGGGCCGCCGCGTGGCTACACCTTC. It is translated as CAISGGPPRGYTF.

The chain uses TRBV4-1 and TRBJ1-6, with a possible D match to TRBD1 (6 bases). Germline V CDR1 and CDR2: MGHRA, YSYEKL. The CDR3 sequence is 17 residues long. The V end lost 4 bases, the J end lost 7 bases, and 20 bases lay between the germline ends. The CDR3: CASSPMKNRAMNSPLHF. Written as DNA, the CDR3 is TGCGCCAGCAGCCCCATGAAGAACAGGGCGATGAATTCACCCCTCCACTTT.